This TCR beta chain was identified in a study of control samples from healthy donors and cancer patients. The germline CDR1 and CDR2 sequences are LGHNA and YNFKEQ. J gave up 1 base and V 3 bases, and 7 bases lay outside the gene matches. CDR3 length: 16 amino acids. TCRdb's copy holds only in-frame clones and misses some; the assay was immunoSEQ multiplex PCR. Of 90,000 or so clones in the sample, roughly 80% were seen once. The clonotype originates from a man aged 25 to 45 in good health. The chain employs TRBV4-2 and TRBJ2-7, with TRBD2 matching over 9 bases. The sequenced material came from blood. The CDR3 is CASSHELAGNSYEQYF. CDR3 in DNA: TGTGCCAGCAGCCACGAGCTAGCGGGGAATTCCTACGAGCAGTACTTC.